In its sample, the clone carrying this T cell receptor (beta chain) was seen many times. The entry originates in a study of CD8 T cells in ankylosing spondylitis. MiXCR, applied by TCRdb to the 5' RACE reads, yields one record per CDR3 protein. The sample holds about 220,000 distinct CDR3 sequences, about 26% seen once. The V end was cut by 5 bases, the J end by 4 bases, with 12 bases between. Germline CDR1 reads SGHAT; CDR2 reads FQNNGV. The CDR3 length is 13 residues. The sequenced material came from blood, either unsorted or a sorted T cell fraction (not recorded which). The sequence came from a male donor with ankylosing spondylitis or in good health (not recorded which). The rearrangement uses TRBV11-2 and TRBJ2-7; tentative D call: TRBD2 (5 bases). The CDR3 DNA follows: TGTGCCAGCAGCCCCGAACGGGGTTACGAGCAGTACTTC. Protein: CASSPERGYEQYF.